This entry is about one TCR beta chain. Germline V gene lookup returns CDR1 KGHSH and CDR2 LQKENI. Trimming stripped 2 bases from V and 5 bases from J, with 6 bases between. This CDR3 spans 12 amino acids. This record comes from a study of cytotoxic CD8 clonotypes in ibrutinib-treated CLL. TCRdb's copy holds only in-frame clones and misses some; the assay was immunoSEQ multiplex PCR. The sample holds more than 75,000 clones, roughly three quarters seen once. The starting material was PBMCs, obtained after 24 months of ibrutinib treatment. The chain employs TRBV18 and TRBJ2-5; D is ambiguous. The clonotype comes from a human donor with chronic lymphocytic leukemia. The CDR3: CASSPNIETQYF. CDR3 in DNA: TGTGCCAGCTCACCAAACATTGAGACCCAGTACTTC.